This T cell receptor (beta chain) was documented in a study of cytomegalovirus exposure and HLA in healthy donors. Notes on the study in general: Generally TCR sequences proved uncommon, though certain public TCRs appeared in numerous donors. Approximately 160 TCR beta chains were listed as cytomegalovirus-associated. High sensitivity and specificity were reportedly achieved when the classifier diagnosed cytomegalovirus status. According to a later analysis, TCR clusters from the first cohort tended to co-occur in the roughly 130 validation repertoires.

Germline loops: CDR1 MNHEY, CDR2 SVGAGI. There are 14 residues in the CDR3. The germline V and J ends were trimmed by 6 bases and 2 bases, with 13 bases remaining between them. Worth noting for this clone: Its antigen is not identified.

Measured with immunoSEQ multiplex PCR; TCRdb has only the in-frame clones, and not every one. The sample contains 120,000 to 150,000 clones, approximately 90% of which appear only once. The TCR originated in a man aged 18 to 29 in good health and CMV-seropositive. The sequenced sample was PBMCs. The chain uses TRBV6-5 and TRBJ1-1; D is undetermined. The CDR3 coding sequence is TGTGCCAGCAGCCCGTATGAGGGTAACACTGAAGCTTTCTTT. Amino acid sequence: CASSPYEGNTEAFF.